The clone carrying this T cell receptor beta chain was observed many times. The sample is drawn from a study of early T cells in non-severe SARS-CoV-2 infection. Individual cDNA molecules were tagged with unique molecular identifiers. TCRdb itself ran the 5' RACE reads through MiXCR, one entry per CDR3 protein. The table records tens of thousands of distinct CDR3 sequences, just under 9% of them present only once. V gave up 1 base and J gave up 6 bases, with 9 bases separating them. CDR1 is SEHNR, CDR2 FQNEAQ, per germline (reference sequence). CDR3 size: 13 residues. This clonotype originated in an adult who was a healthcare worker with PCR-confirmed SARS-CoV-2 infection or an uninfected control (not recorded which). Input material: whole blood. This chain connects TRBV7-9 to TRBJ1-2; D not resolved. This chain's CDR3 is CASSLGESDGYTF. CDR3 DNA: TGTGCCAGCAGCTTAGGGGAAAGTGATGGCTACACCTTC.